The 8 T cell receptor beta chains below all came from one sample that was sequenced in a study of identical twins. TCRdb re-called the 5' RACE reads through MiXCR, storing one row per CDR3 protein. This table holds about 530,000 distinct CDR3 sequences, roughly 15% found once. This sample also appeared in a second study, on yellow fever vaccine responses in identical twins.

Sequencing used CD4+ T cells sorted from blood. Receptors were obtained from a woman aged 18 to 35 in good health.

V usage is TRBV3-1 and J usage is TRBJ2-7, with a tentative D call TRBD2 (6 bases). The CDR3 consists of 15 residues. Trimming removed 0 bases from V and 4 bases from J, with 13 bases in between. Germline CDR1 is LGHDT and CDR2 is YNNKEL (reference sequence). The CDR3 spells CASSQDSGGAYEQYF. CDR3 nucleotides: TGTGCCAGCAGCCAAGATAGCGGAGGGGCTTACGAGCAGTACTTC.

This clonotype was counted a few times. This rearrangement joins TRBV24-1 to TRBJ2-1, with a possible D match to TRBD1 (6 bases). The V and J ends lost 3 bases and 8 bases respectively, with 10 bases between them. Germline loops: CDR1 KGHDR, CDR2 SFDVKD. This CDR3 contains 13 residues. The DNA of the CDR3 is TGTGCCACCAGTGATCCCTGGGGGCATGAGCAGTTCTTC. This codes for CATSDPWGHEQFF.

This clonotype was counted between two and nine times. The CDR3 carries no conserved terminal phenylalanine or tryptophan, so it likely arises from a read error. V and J are TRBV2 and TRBJ2-7, with D perhaps assigned TRBD1 or TRBD2 (6 bases each). Between the trimmed V and J ends, which lost 8 bases and 6 bases, there was a span of 17 bases. CDR1 is SNHLY and CDR2 is FYNNEI in the germline V gene. CDR3 size: 13 residues. The CDR3 reads CASRKGGLGEQYL. The DNA for the CDR3 is TGTGCCAGCCGGAAAGGGGGGTTGGGCGAGCAGTACCTC.

V and J are TRBV6-1 and TRBJ2-5, with no clear D. From germline, CDR1 is MNHNS and CDR2 SASEGT. CDR3 length equals 13 residues. V was cut by 2 bases and J by 5 bases, with 9 bases left in between. The CDR3 DNA reads as TGTGCCAGCAGTGAATGGATTGGGGAGACCCAGTACTTC. It is translated as CASSEWIGETQYF.

This clonotype occurred a few times. This chain uses TRBV12-3 or TRBV12-4 with TRBJ2-1; either TRBD1 or TRBD2 may fit D (5 bases each). This CDR3 is built from 16 residues. V lost 5 bases to trimming and J lost 3 bases, with 17 bases between them. CDR3: CASSERRDLSYNEQFF. The CDR3 DNA follows: TGTGCCAGCAGTGAGCGCCGGGACCTGAGCTACAATGAGCAGTTCTTC.

This clonotype was observed many times. The CDR3 here is CASSLQGAIYEQYF. DNA for the CDR3: TGTGCCAGCAGTTTACAGGGGGCGATCTACGAGCAGTACTTC. The chain is built from TRBV12-3 or TRBV12-4 and TRBJ2-7, with TRBD1 identical over 8 bases. V shed 2 bases, J shed 3 bases, and the junction held 3 bases outside the gene matches. CDR3 length: 14 residues.

This clonotype was detected only a few times. The chain employs TRBV27 and TRBJ2-2, with D tentatively TRBD1 (6 bases). This CDR3 is 15 amino acids long. The germline V gene has CDR1 MNHEY and CDR2 SMNVEV (reference sequence). The V end lost 8 bases, the J end lost 0 bases, and 13 bases lay between the germline ends. This chain's CDR3 is CASRNRAANTGELFF. The CDR3 coding sequence is TGTGCCAGCCGCAACAGGGCCGCGAACACCGGGGAGCTGTTTTTT.

V is TRBV5-1 and J is TRBJ2-2; D is undetermined. Germline CDR1 reads SGHRS; CDR2 reads YFSETQ. V was trimmed by 4 bases and J by 0 bases, leaving 13 bases between them. CDR3 length: 16 residues. Written as DNA, the CDR3 is TGCGCCAGCAGCATAGACGGACCCGCGAACACCGGGGAGCTGTTTTTT. It specifies CASSIDGPANTGELFF.